A selection of T cell receptor beta chains follows, all from one sample in a study of blood T cells in healthy people across ages. TCRdb re-called the 5' RACE reads with MiXCR, one entry per CDR3 protein. The sample includes 1 million or so distinct CDR3 sequences, less than 50% of them seen just once. Material: blood. These receptors were taken from a woman aged 60-75 years in good health. Both conserved end residues are part of each CDR3. A D gene is named only where the DNA matches it firmly. Only some rows state a clone size, as once, few, many or a class for expanded clones.

v_gene	len	j_gene	abundance	d_gene	CDR3aa	CDR3nt
TRBV13	13	TRBJ1-2	-	TRBD1	CVSSRQGDYGYTF	TGTGTCAGCAGCCGACAGGGGGACTATGGCTACACCTTC
TRBV6-6	13	TRBJ2-1	-	-	CASRATEGNEQFF	TGTGCCAGCCGGGCGACGGAGGGCAATGAGCAGTTCTTC
TRBV29-1	11	TRBJ2-3	-	-	CSVVSADTQYF	TGCAGCGTTGTGTCGGCAGATACGCAGTATTTT
TRBV12-3/TRBV12-4	15	TRBJ2-7	-	-	CASSPQDLGPYEQYF	TGTGCCAGCAGTCCGCAGGATCTGGGTCCCTACGAGCAGTACTTC
TRBV2	12	TRBJ2-1	-	-	CANRATGDEQFF	TGTGCCAACAGGGCCACCGGGGATGAGCAGTTCTTC
TRBV7-6	13	TRBJ2-2	-	-	CASSSGNAGELFF	TGTGCCAGCAGCTCCGGAAATGCCGGGGAGCTGTTTTTT
TRBV29-1	14	TRBJ2-3	-	-	CSVERGIAWDTQYF	TGCAGCGTTGAGCGGGGTATAGCGTGGGATACGCAGTATTTT
TRBV29-1	11	TRBJ2-1	-	-	CSVEYGYEQFF	TGCAGCGTTGAGTATGGGTATGAGCAGTTCTTC
TRBV6-1	13	TRBJ2-7	-	TRBD1	CAIRQGAFYEQYF	TGTGCCATTCGACAGGGGGCATTCTACGAGCAGTACTTC
TRBV6-5	12	TRBJ1-1	once	-	CASSRGGGEAFF	TGTGCCAGCAGCCGCGGGGGAGGTGAAGCTTTCTTT
TRBV7-8	14	TRBJ2-1	few	TRBD2	CASSTSGAYNEQFF	TGTGCCAGCAGCACGAGCGGGGCATACAATGAGCAGTTCTTC
TRBV20-1	13	TRBJ2-5	-	-	CSVIGPDGETQYF	TGCAGTGTCATAGGACCCGACGGAGAGACCCAGTACTTC
TRBV30	13	TRBJ2-1	-	TRBD2	CAWTAGGPHEQFF	TGTGCCTGGACAGCGGGAGGGCCCCATGAGCAGTTCTTC
TRBV20-1	13	TRBJ2-5	few	TRBD2	CSAGGRASETQYF	TGCAGTGCCGGTGGGAGGGCGTCAGAGACCCAGTACTTC
TRBV6-2/TRBV6-3	14	TRBJ2-1	-	TRBD2	CASSYGTSANEQFF	TGTGCCAGCAGTTACGGGACTAGCGCGAATGAGCAGTTCTTC
TRBV29-1	13	TRBJ2-3	-	-	CSVGELGTDTQYF	TGCAGCGTTGGGGAGTTAGGCACAGATACGCAGTATTTT
TRBV4-1	18	TRBJ2-3	-	TRBD2	CASSLGPSGATSTDTQYF	TGCGCCAGCAGCCTCGGACCTAGCGGAGCCACTAGCACAGATACGCAGTATTTT
TRBV7-2	15	TRBJ2-3	-	-	CASSPGLTSTDTQYF	TGTGCCAGCAGCCCTGGGTTAACTAGCACAGATACGCAGTATTTT
TRBV20-1	13	TRBJ2-7	-	TRBD1	CSAGRDRTYEQYF	TGCAGTGCTGGCCGGGACAGGACCTACGAGCAGTACTTC
TRBV7-2	14	TRBJ1-2	few	-	CASSTQGVGYGYTF	TGTGCCAGCAGCACACAAGGGGTGGGATATGGCTACACCTTC
TRBV27	15	TRBJ2-3	-	-	CASISLRDNTDTQYF	TGTGCCAGCATCTCCCTTAGGGACAACACAGATACGCAGTATTTT
TRBV7-9	14	TRBJ2-7	once	TRBD2	CASSPSGASHEQYF	TGTGCCAGCAGCCCTAGCGGGGCTAGCCACGAGCAGTACTTC
TRBV7-9	15	TRBJ2-5	once	-	CASRRPAAGQETQYF	TGTGCCAGCAGGAGACCCGCGGCAGGACAAGAGACCCAGTACTTC
TRBV7-8	16	TRBJ2-3	few	-	CASSLDVYRRTDTQYF	TGTGCCAGCAGCTTAGATGTCTACCGACGCACAGATACGCAGTATTTT
TRBV27	14	TRBJ2-7	few	-	CASSWGGGFYEQYF	TGTGCCAGCAGCTGGGGGGGCGGATTCTACGAGCAGTACTTC
TRBV6-2/TRBV6-3	15	TRBJ2-7	-	TRBD1	CASSYIPGGGSEQYF	TGTGCCAGCAGTTACATCCCAGGGGGCGGGTCCGAGCAGTACTTC
TRBV11-2	16	TRBJ2-2	once	TRBD1	CASSLGDRGNTGELFF	TGTGCCAGCAGCTTAGGGGACAGGGGAAACACCGGGGAGCTGTTTTTT
TRBV19	17	TRBJ1-2	-	TRBD1	CASLFVGTGGADYGYTF	TGTGCCAGTCTATTCGTTGGGACAGGGGGCGCGGACTATGGCTACACCTTC
TRBV6-4	15	TRBJ2-6	many	-	CASSDTDSGANVLTF	TGTGCCAGCAGTGACACCGACTCTGGGGCCAACGTCCTGACTTTC
TRBV6-5	13	TRBJ1-2	few	-	CASSYNPPYGYTF	TGTGCCAGCAGTTACAACCCCCCCTATGGCTACACCTTC
TRBV5-1	19	TRBJ2-6	-	TRBD1	CASSLPGQGALVGANVLTF	TGCGCCAGCAGCTTACCGGGACAGGGGGCTCTTGTTGGGGCCAACGTCCTGACTTTC
TRBV20-1	16	TRBJ2-1	few	TRBD2	CSARDWGTTSNNEQFF	TGCAGTGCTAGAGATTGGGGGACTACTTCCAACAATGAGCAGTTCTTC
TRBV19	13	TRBJ2-7	-	TRBD1	CASIGDRGYEQYF	TGTGCCAGTATCGGCGACAGGGGCTACGAGCAGTACTTC
TRBV11-1	14	TRBJ2-1	once	-	CASSLARGRDEQFF	TGTGCCAGCAGCTTAGCGCGGGGGCGGGATGAGCAGTTCTTC
TRBV7-9	17	TRBJ1-5	-	-	CAGSLGGTGNSNQPQHF	TGTGCCGGCAGCTTAGGGGGGACGGGAAATAGCAATCAGCCCCAGCATTTT
TRBV20-1	12	TRBJ2-5	-	-	CSALGPLETQYF	TGCAGTGCTTTAGGTCCATTAGAGACCCAGTACTTC
TRBV7-2	18	TRBJ2-3	many	TRBD2	CASSLAQGGRRIADTQYF	TGTGCCAGCAGCTTAGCGCAAGGCGGGAGGAGAATCGCAGATACGCAGTATTTT
TRBV5-1	14	TRBJ2-3	few	-	CASSLETLRDTQYF	TGCGCCAGCAGCTTGGAGACATTGAGAGATACGCAGTATTTT
TRBV9	13	TRBJ2-5	-	-	CASSQGEYETQYF	TGTGCCAGCAGCCAAGGAGAGTACGAGACCCAGTACTTC
TRBV5-1	16	TRBJ2-5	once	-	CASSLGRRAGEETQYF	TGCGCCAGCAGCTTGGGGAGGAGGGCCGGGGAAGAGACCCAGTACTTC
TRBV6-5	15	TRBJ2-5	-	TRBD1	CASSSGQISTETQYF	TGTGCCAGCAGTTCGGGACAGATCAGCACAGAGACCCAGTACTTC
TRBV12-3/TRBV12-4	14	TRBJ2-7	-	TRBD2	CASSLSGSRYEQYF	TGTGCCAGCAGTTTGAGCGGGAGTCGTTACGAGCAGTACTTC
TRBV12-3/TRBV12-4	13	TRBJ2-5	few	-	CASSRTDKETQYF	TGTGCCAGCAGTAGAACTGACAAAGAGACCCAGTACTTC
TRBV9	15	TRBJ2-1	few	-	CASSVTGSSYNEQFF	TGTGCCAGCAGCGTAACAGGGTCCTCCTACAATGAGCAGTTCTTC
TRBV7-2	17	TRBJ1-2	-	-	CASSLARGRGANYGYTF	TGTGCCAGCAGCTTAGCTAGGGGTCGGGGAGCTAACTATGGCTACACCTTC
TRBV5-6	15	TRBJ2-7	-	-	CASSLNAGGLAEQYF	TGTGCCAGCAGCTTGAACGCAGGGGGGCTGGCCGAGCAGTACTTC
TRBV7-8	15	TRBJ2-7	-	-	CASSLGAGRVNEQYF	TGTGCCAGCAGCTTAGGGGCAGGTAGAGTCAACGAGCAGTACTTC
TRBV9	16	TRBJ2-4	few	-	CASSVVASGDKNIQYF	TGTGCCAGCAGCGTAGTGGCGTCGGGGGACAAAAACATTCAGTACTTC
TRBV4-1	17	TRBJ2-3	few	TRBD2	CASSRLAGGLSTDTQYF	TGCGCCAGCAGCCGGCTAGCGGGAGGGCTAAGCACAGATACGCAGTATTTT
TRBV12-3/TRBV12-4	20	TRBJ2-3	-	TRBD2	CASSSTGLAGGPHSTDTQYF	TGTGCCAGCAGTTCCACCGGACTAGCGGGAGGGCCCCACAGCACAGATACGCAGTATTTT
TRBV9	15	TRBJ2-5	few	TRBD2	CASSVAAGGPREQYF	TGTGCCAGCAGCGTAGCAGCGGGAGGGCCACGGGAGCAGTACTTC
TRBV6-5	16	TRBJ2-5	-	-	CASSWSGLGIQETQYF	TGTGCCAGCAGTTGGTCGGGACTTGGGATCCAAGAGACCCAGTACTTC
TRBV5-1	15	TRBJ2-5	-	-	CASSRRPGLEETQYF	TGCGCCAGCAGCCGGAGGCCCGGGCTTGAAGAGACCCAGTACTTC
TRBV29-1	14	TRBJ1-2	-	TRBD1	CSVRGGQGRYGYTF	TGCAGCGTGAGAGGGGGACAGGGGAGGTATGGCTACACCTTC
TRBV27	14	TRBJ2-7	-	TRBD1	CASRDRGTSRAQYF	TGTGCCAGCAGGGACAGGGGGACCTCACGGGCCCAGTACTTC
TRBV6-7	17	TRBJ2-7	-	TRBD2	CASSSLRDYAWSYEQYF	TGTGCCAGCAGTTCTCTCCGGGACTACGCGTGGAGCTACGAGCAGTACTTC
TRBV2	14	TRBJ2-1	few	TRBD2	CASHSGSSYNEQFF	TGTGCCAGCCATAGCGGGAGTTCCTACAATGAGCAGTTCTTC
TRBV6-5	14	TRBJ2-3	-	-	CASSYIASGDTQYF	TGTGCCAGCAGTTACATCGCTTCCGGAGATACGCAGTATTTT
TRBV7-3	14	TRBJ2-3	-	-	CASSPPGRPDTQYF	TGTGCCAGCAGCCCCCCGGGACGTCCAGATACGCAGTATTTT
TRBV20-1	11	TRBJ2-3	-	-	CSTRGADTQYF	TGCAGTACTAGAGGAGCAGATACGCAGTATTTT